One sample yielded the 28 T cell receptor beta chains listed below, sequenced in a study of T cells in Graves' hyperthyroidism and ophthalmopathy. What was amplified from RNA transcripts were TCR beta CDR3 regions. The TCR CDR3 first-round RT-PCR relied on the HTBI primer set. One entry per CDR3 protein results from TCRdb running MiXCR on the multiplex PCR reads. The data contain hundreds of thousands of distinct CDR3 sequences, approximately 23% of them seen just once; the ten biggest clones take up under 55%. Sequencing was done on a sample of blood. These receptors originate from a woman aged 65 to 85 with Graves' ophthalmopathy.

This clonotype was detected ten times or more. This sequence joins TRBV11-2 and TRBJ2-7, with a tentative D call TRBD2 (6 bases). The germline V gene has CDR1 SGHAT and CDR2 FQNNGV. This CDR3 region has 14 residues. The V and J ends lost 1 base and 3 bases respectively, with 10 bases between them. The CDR3 coding sequence is TGTGCCAGCAGCTTAGGGCTAGCGAACTACGAGCAGTACTTC. This encodes CASSLGLANYEQYF.

This clonotype appeared many times. The DNA of the CDR3 is TGTGCCAGCAGCTCCCCCCCCGGTAGGTCCAGTGCGGATACGCAGTATTTT. Protein sequence: CASSSPPGRSSADTQYF. The genes are TRBV9 and TRBJ2-3; D gene uncertain. V lost 4 bases and J 6 bases, leaving 24 bases between the germline ends. The CDR3 is 17 amino acids. Germline V gives CDR1 SGDLS, CDR2 YYNGEE.

The J gene is TRBJ1-2, the V gene TRBV12-3 or TRBV12-4, with D possibly being TRBD1 (5 bases). The length of the CDR3 is 14 residues. Trimming removed 3 bases at V and 5 bases at J, with 13 bases between. The CDR3 sequence: CASSFVGGYYGYTF. In nucleotides, the CDR3 is TGTGCCAGCAGTTTCGTGGGGGGGTATTATGGCTACACCTTC.

This clonotype has a handful of counts. The V call is TRBV10-3, the J call TRBJ2-3, with a possible D match to TRBD2 (5 bases). CDR3 length equals 15 residues. Trimming took off 6 bases at V and 5 bases at J, with 18 bases between the two ends. Germline V gives CDR1 ENHRY, CDR2 SYGVKD. DNA of the CDR3: TGTGCCATCAGAGAGGGTGGAACCTACTTAGATACGCAGTATTTT. Protein product: CAIREGGTYLDTQYF.

This clonotype has just a few counts. The V and J genes are TRBV12-3 or TRBV12-4 and TRBJ2-2; D ambiguous. Trimming pared 7 bases from V and 7 bases from J, leaving 7 bases between. The CDR3 extends over 11 amino acids. The CDR3 DNA reads TGTGCCAGCAACCGCGGCGGGGAGCTGTTTTTT. This translates into CASNRGGELFF.

This clonotype was counted a few times. The chain employs TRBV5-6 and TRBJ2-5; D tentatively reads TRBD1 or TRBD2 (6 bases each). This CDR3 has 14 amino acids. The germline V gene has CDR1 SGHDT and CDR2 YYEEEE. The ends were cut back, 4 bases at V and 5 bases at J, with 15 bases in the middle. CDR3 amino acids: CASSLEGGGETQYF. The CDR3 nucleotides read TGTGCCAGCAGCCTGGAGGGGGGCGGTGAGACCCAGTACTTC.

The chain links TRBV20-1 to TRBJ2-3; D remains unclear. Germline V lookup: CDR1 DFQATT, CDR2 SNEGSKA (reference sequence). The CDR3 loop spans 13 amino acids. Trimming took 1 base from V and 2 from J, leaving 7 bases between them. The DNA of the CDR3 is TGCAGTGCTAGAGGTACTCTCACAGATACGCAGTATTTT. This translates into CSARGTLTDTQYF.

This clonotype has a count of ten or more. The chain is built from TRBV2 and TRBJ2-1, with 9 bases lining up with TRBD1. The CDR3 spans 15 residues. Germline trimming cut 5 bases from V and 2 bases from J; bases unmatched to any gene: 4. Germline-derived CDR1 and CDR2 are SNHLY and FYNNEI. The CDR3 DNA sequence: TGTGCCAGCAGTCGGGACAGGGACCCCTACAATGAGCAGTTCTTC. This translates into CASSRDRDPYNEQFF.

This clonotype was seen only a few times. This chain joins TRBV6-6 and TRBJ1-5; no clear D gene. V lost 1 base, J lost 10 bases, and 17 bases lay in between. The CDR3 sequence is 15 residues long. CDR1 and CDR2 from the germline V gene are MNHNY and SVGAGI (reference sequence). The CDR3 loop is CASSYLDSTTGPQHF. DNA for the CDR3: TGTGCCAGCAGTTACTTGGACTCTACTACGGGACCCCAGCATTTT.

A few counts support this clonotype. The CDR3 bases are TGCAGCGTTGAAAAAGGACAGGGCTACAATGAGCAGTTCTTC. Translated, it gives CSVEKGQGYNEQFF. The rearrangement joins TRBV29-1 to TRBJ2-1; 8 bases line up with TRBD1. The V and J ends lost 2 bases and 3 bases, in that order; junction bases with no gene match: 3. The CDR3 has 14 residues. Per the germline V gene, CDR1 is SQVTM and CDR2 is ANQGSEA.

The V gene is TRBV7-2, the J gene TRBJ2-5; 10 bases are a match to TRBD2. This CDR3 spans 19 amino acids. J gave up 2 bases and V 4 bases, and 16 bases lay outside the gene matches. Germline CDR1 SGHTA, CDR2 FQGNSA. The chain's CDR3 is CASSYAPRLAGVGQETQYF. The CDR3 nucleotides are TGTGCCAGCAGCTATGCCCCGCGGCTAGCGGGAGTAGGGCAAGAGACCCAGTACTTC.

The chain employs TRBV4-1 and TRBJ2-5; the match to TRBD2 covers 7 bases. The germline gives CDR1 MGHRA, CDR2 YSYEKL. The ends lost 4 bases at V and 1 base at J; junction bases unmatched: 3. The CDR3 covers 14 residues. CDR3 sequence reads: CASSRRTSQETQYF. CDR3 DNA: TGCGCCAGCAGCCGCCGGACTAGCCAAGAGACCCAGTACTTC.

This clonotype was seen more than once but under ten times. CDR3 nucleotide sequence: TGTGCCAGCAGAGGAGTTCGAAGCACAGATACGCAGTATTTT. Translated: CASRGVRSTDTQYF. The rearrangement joins TRBV27 to TRBJ2-3; D is ambiguous. In germline, CDR1 is MNHEY, CDR2 SMNVEV (reference sequence). The CDR3 is 14 amino acids. The V end was cut by 6 bases, the J end by 0 bases, with 10 bases between.

The chain couples TRBV20-1 to TRBJ2-7; TRBD2 might be the D (6 bases). Germline loops: CDR1 DFQATT, CDR2 SNEGSKA (reference sequence). There are 16 residues in the CDR3. V lost 3 bases, J lost 7 bases, and 25 bases lay in between. The CDR3 nucleotides are TGCAGTGCTAGCGGGAGTAGCTCTGGCCGCTTGTGGGAGCAGTACTTC. It encodes CSASGSSSGRLWEQYF.

V gene TRBV7-3 combines with J gene TRBJ2-7; D perhaps matches TRBD2 (6 bases). CDR1 SGHTA and CDR2 FQGTGA come from the germline V gene. The V and J ends lost 1 base and 4 bases respectively, with 20 bases between them. This CDR3 is 17 amino acids long. The chain's CDR3 is CASSLNSSGLENYEQYF. The DNA of the CDR3 is TGTGCCAGCAGCTTAAATTCCTCGGGACTGGAAAATTACGAGCAGTACTTC.

This chain joins TRBV10-2 and TRBJ1-1, with 7 bases matching TRBD1. With V trimmed by 0 bases and J by 6 bases, 1 base remained unmatched. CDR3 length: 13 residues. The germline gives CDR1 WSHSY, CDR2 SAAADI. This CDR3 is CASSESQGAEAFF. The CDR3 coding sequence is TGCGCCAGCAGTGAGTCGCAGGGGGCTGAAGCTTTCTTT.

This clonotype was seen only a few times. The CDR3 region is CSARVGSSGTQYF. The CDR3 DNA is TGCAGTGCTAGAGTTGGGTCTAGCGGTACGCAGTATTTT. The rearrangement uses TRBV20-1 and TRBJ2-3, with 7 nucleotides matching TRBD2. This CDR3 is built from 13 residues. The germline V gene has CDR1 DFQATT and CDR2 SNEGSKA (reference sequence). The junction had 6 bases not matched to a gene; V was cut back by 1 base and J by 8 bases.

This clonotype occurred many times. V and J are TRBV7-2 and TRBJ1-1; possibly TRBD1 for D (5 bases). The CDR3 extends over 15 amino acids. Trimming removed 2 bases from V and 4 bases from J, with 14 bases in between. In germline, CDR1 is SGHTA, CDR2 FQGNSA. The CDR3 region has the DNA TGTGCCAGCAGCTTATTCGACAGCGGCGCCACTGAAGCTTTCTTT. It yields the protein CASSLFDSGATEAFF.

The chain is built from TRBV9 and TRBJ2-1; TRBD2 matches 8 bases. Per the germline V gene, CDR1 is SGDLS and CDR2 is YYNGEE. The V gene end was trimmed by 0 bases and the J gene end by 6 bases; junction bases not matched to a gene: 5. The CDR3 is 15 residues long. CDR3 in amino acids: CASSVGSGGPNEQFF. The CDR3 nucleotides read TGTGCCAGCAGCGTAGGCTCGGGAGGGCCCAATGAGCAGTTCTTC.

This clonotype was detected only a few times. The chain carries TRBV7-9 and TRBJ2-1; TRBD2 might be the D (6 bases). The germline CDR1 and CDR2 sequences are SEHNR and FQNEAQ (reference sequence). Trimming shortened V by 5 bases and J by 6 bases, and 20 bases separated the two germline ends. The CDR3 runs 16 residues. This CDR3 reads CASSPNLQAGSNEQFF. In nucleotides, the CDR3 is TGTGCCAGCAGCCCTAACCTCCAAGCGGGTTCCAATGAGCAGTTCTTC.

There are a few counts of this clonotype. This sequence joins TRBV20-1 and TRBJ1-6; D is perhaps TRBD1 (5 bases). Germline V gives CDR1 DFQATT, CDR2 SNEGSKA (reference sequence). Trimming shortened V by 3 bases and J by 9 bases, and 18 bases separated the two germline ends. The CDR3 contains 15 residues. The CDR3, as DNA: TGCAGTGCTAGGTCACAGGAATTCTACGGTTCACCCCTCCACTTT. Its protein is CSARSQEFYGSPLHF.

CDR3 region: CASSPPRQGGGYTF. CDR3 in DNA: TGTGCCAGCAGCCCACCTAGACAGGGCGGTGGCTACACCTTC. This chain uses TRBV14 with TRBJ1-2; 7 positions match TRBD1. Germline V gene lookup returns CDR1 SGHDN and CDR2 FVKESK. Trimming cost V 4 bases and J 7 bases; bases outside gene matches: 9. The CDR3 covers 14 residues. The full variable domain, in which reference TRBV14 and TRBJ1-2 provide the parts outside the CDR3, is EAGVTQFPSHSVIEKGQTVTLRCDPISGHDNLYWYRRVMGKEIKFLLHFVKESKQDESGMPNNRFLAERTGGTYSTLKVQPAELEDSGVYFCASSPPRQGGGYTFGSGTRLTVV.

A single count supports this clonotype. The rearrangement uses TRBV4-3 and TRBJ1-2, with D unresolved. CDR3 length: 14 residues. The V gene lost 0 bases and the J gene lost 4 bases, with 9 bases spanning the gap. Germline assignment: CDR1 LGHNA and CDR2 YSLEER. In DNA form, the CDR3 reads TGCGCCAGCAGCCAAGATCAAGGGAGCTATGGCTACACCTTC. It codes for CASSQDQGSYGYTF.

The genes are TRBV12-3 or TRBV12-4 and TRBJ1-5; D unresolved. The V gene lost 6 bases and the J gene lost 4 bases, with 10 bases spanning the gap. The CDR3 spans 13 residues. CDR3: CASSEIPNQPQHF. In DNA, the CDR3 is TGTGCCAGCAGCGAAATACCTAATCAGCCCCAGCATTTT.

The table lists this clonotype with a few counts. The genes are TRBV7-8 and TRBJ1-2; TRBD1 matches at 10 bases. The CDR3 length is 15 residues. V shed 5 bases, J shed 3 bases, and the junction held 6 bases outside the gene matches. From germline, CDR1 is SGHVS and CDR2 FQNEAQ. The CDR3 spells CASSLGTGEYYGYTF. As DNA, the CDR3 is TGTGCCAGCAGCCTAGGGACAGGGGAATACTATGGCTACACCTTC.

The chain links TRBV9 to TRBJ2-2; D unclear. Germline V lookup: CDR1 SGDLS, CDR2 YYNGEE. The CDR3 is 15 amino acids. The V end lost 0 bases, the J end lost 0 bases, and 6 bases lay between the germline ends. The CDR3 loop reads CASSVGPSNTGELFF. In DNA form, the CDR3 reads TGTGCCAGCAGCGTAGGCCCCTCGAACACCGGGGAGCTGTTTTTT.

There are many counts of this clonotype. V usage is TRBV2 and J usage is TRBJ1-1; tentative D call: TRBD1 (6 bases). The V gene lost 9 bases and the J gene lost 5 bases, with 16 bases spanning the gap. The germline V gene has CDR1 SNHLY and CDR2 FYNNEI. The CDR3 sequence is 13 residues long. The CDR3 region has the DNA TGTGCCAGTCGAACAGGGATGGGTACTGAAGCTTTCTTT. The encoded protein is CASRTGMGTEAFF.

The chain employs TRBV7-8 and TRBJ1-2; TRBD1 agrees at 9 bases. Germline V gene lookup returns CDR1 SGHVS and CDR2 FQNEAQ. With V trimmed by 1 base and J by 7 bases, 10 bases remained unmatched. The CDR3 extends over 16 amino acids. The CDR3 sequence is CASSLVPDRGRGGYTF. The CDR3 DNA reads TGTGCCAGCAGCTTAGTCCCGGACAGGGGTCGGGGTGGCTACACCTTC.